This T cell receptor (beta chain) appears in the sequencing data of a study of identical twins. Per germline, CDR1 LGHDT and CDR2 YNNKEL (reference sequence). The CDR3 runs to 16 residues. V lost 6 bases to trimming and J lost 0 bases, with 14 bases between them. Donors uniformly comprised healthy Caucasians. Unique molecular identifiers were present on cDNA, and template switching added a universal primer site. TCRdb called the 5' RACE reads again in MiXCR, with one record for every CDR3 protein. This sample has about 340,000 distinct CDR3 sequences; around 12% occur once, and the top ten carry roughly 7.8%. This clonotype was seen a few times. The sample was also reused in another study, on yellow fever vaccine responses in identical twins.

What was sequenced was CD8+ T cells sorted from blood. This chain links TRBV3-1 with TRBJ2-2; tentatively, D is TRBD1 (5 bases). The source is a woman under 30 in good health. CDR3 coding DNA: TGTGCCAGCAGAATAGACAGACACCCGAACACCGGGGAGCTGTTTTTT. It yields the protein CASRIDRHPNTGELFF.